This is a list of T cell receptor beta chains from one sample in a study of long-term antiretroviral therapy in people with HIV. Method: immunoSEQ multiplex PCR; TCRdb's copy keeps in-frame clones and lacks some. The sample comprises roughly 14,000 clones, about 90% of which are singletons, and about 15% rests with the top ten. The specimen was unsorted PBMCs, collected 2.2 to 2.3 years before starting antiretroviral therapy. Receptors were obtained from a woman under 40 with HIV. Each CDR3 is given with its conserved first and last residue. The D gene is left open where the match is weak. Only some rows state a clone size, as once, few, many or a class for expanded clones.

V	size	J	D	DNA	CDR3
TRBV7-2	.	TRBJ1-2	.	TGTGCCAGCAGCTTAACGCGGACCCAGGTAGGGAGCTACACCTTC	CASSLTRTQVGSYTF
TRBV9	.	TRBJ2-3	.	TGTGCCAGCAGCGTAGGTGGGGGAGATACGCAGTATTTT	CASSVGGGDTQYF
TRBV7-2	.	TRBJ1-1	.	TGTGCCAGCAGCCCCGTTCTGAGTAGGAACACTGAAGCTTTCTTT	CASSPVLSRNTEAFF
TRBV30	.	TRBJ1-5	.	TGTGCCTGGGCCCCGGGGGCCCATAGCAATCAGCCCCAGCATTTT	CAWAPGAHSNQPQHF
TRBV27	.	TRBJ2-7	TRBD2	TGTGCCAGCAGTTTATCTCGCGGGGGCTACGAGCAGTACTTC	CASSLSRGGYEQYF
TRBV5-1	once	TRBJ1-1	.	TGCGCCAGCAGCTTGAATTCGGGGGGTGGCACTGAAGCTTTCTTT	CASSLNSGGGTEAFF
TRBV29-1	once	TRBJ2-5	TRBD1	TGCAGCGTTGGGACAGGGGACCGGGAGACCCAGTACTTC	CSVGTGDRETQYF
TRBV9	.	TRBJ1-2	TRBD1	TGTGCCAGCAGCTTACTGGGACAGGGGCTCTTCTATGGCTACACCTTC	CASSLLGQGLFYGYTF
TRBV9	.	TRBJ2-5	.	TGTGCCAGCAGCGTAGGAGCCGGTGGGACCCAGTACTTC	CASSVGAGGTQYF
TRBV9	.	TRBJ1-1	TRBD1	TGTGCCAGCAGCGTAGCCAGGGACAGGACGAACACTGAAGCTTTCTTT	CASSVARDRTNTEAFF
TRBV29-1	.	TRBJ2-3	.	TGCAGCGTTGTACGGCTAGAAGGACGTGAGACACCAGATACGCAGTATTTT	CSVVRLEGRETPDTQYF
TRBV5-1	.	TRBJ1-1	TRBD1	TGCGCCAGCAGCTTCACAGGGGGCCGGGACACTGAAGCTTTCTTT	CASSFTGGRDTEAFF
TRBV28	.	TRBJ2-1	.	TGTGCCAGCAGTTTAGTAGTGATGAATGAGCAGTTCTTC	CASSLVVMNEQFF
TRBV15	.	TRBJ1-5	TRBD1	TGTGCCACCAGCAGAGGACAGGGGGATCAGCCCCAGCATTTT	CATSRGQGDQPQHF
TRBV29-1	.	TRBJ2-6	TRBD1	TGCAGCGTTGAATTCCCTGGAGGCAGGGGGCCTCCTGGGGCCAACGTCCTGACTTTC	CSVEFPGGRGPPGANVLTF
TRBV19	.	TRBJ2-1	.	TGTGCCAGTAGTATAGAATGGGTAGCAAGGTCCTACAATGAGCAGTTCTTC	CASSIEWVARSYNEQFF
TRBV30	.	TRBJ1-3	.	TGTGCCTGGACGTTTAAGACAGCAGACTCTGGAAACACCATATATTTT	CAWTFKTADSGNTIYF
TRBV7-2	once	TRBJ2-3	TRBD2	TGTGCCAGCAGCTCGGGACTAGCGGGAGGTACGCAGTATTTT	CASSSGLAGGTQYF
TRBV18	.	TRBJ1-1	.	TGTGCCAGCTCACCACCGGGGGCCATGAACACTGAAGCTTTCTTT	CASSPPGAMNTEAFF
TRBV5-8	.	TRBJ1-5	.	TGTGCCAGCAGCTTGGCCTACGGCAATCAGCCCCAGCATTTT	CASSLAYGNQPQHF